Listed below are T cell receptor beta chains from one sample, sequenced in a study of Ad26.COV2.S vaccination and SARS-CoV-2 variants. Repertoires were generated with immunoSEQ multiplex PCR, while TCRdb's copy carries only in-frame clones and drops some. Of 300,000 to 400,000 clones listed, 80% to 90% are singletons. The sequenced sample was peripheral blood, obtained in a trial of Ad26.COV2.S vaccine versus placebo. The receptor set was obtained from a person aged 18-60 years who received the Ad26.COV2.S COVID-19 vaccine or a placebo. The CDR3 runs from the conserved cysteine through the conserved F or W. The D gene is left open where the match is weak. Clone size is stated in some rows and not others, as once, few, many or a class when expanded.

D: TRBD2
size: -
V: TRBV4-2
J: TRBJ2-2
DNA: TGTGCCAGCAGCCAGGGGGAGGGGTTCGCCGGGGAGCTGTTTTTT
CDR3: CASSQGEGFAGELFF

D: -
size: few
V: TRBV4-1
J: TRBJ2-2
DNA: TGCGCCAGCAGCCAAGATTGGGACGGACAGTTTACCGGGGAGCTGTTTTTT
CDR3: CASSQDWDGQFTGELFF

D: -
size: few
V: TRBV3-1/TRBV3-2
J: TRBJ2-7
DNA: TGTGCCAGCAGCCAATGGGGCTACGAGCAGTACTTC
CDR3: CASSQWGYEQYF

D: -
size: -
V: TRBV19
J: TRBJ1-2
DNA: TGTGCCAGTAGTGGGGGTCCTTTAGGTGGCTACACCTTC
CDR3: CASSGGPLGGYTF

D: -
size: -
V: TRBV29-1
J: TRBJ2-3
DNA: TGCAGCGTTGAAGGCGAGAGGGGACCAGATACGCAGTATTTT
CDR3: CSVEGERGPDTQYF

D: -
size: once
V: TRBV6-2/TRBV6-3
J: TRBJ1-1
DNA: TGTGCCAGCAGCACCTGGGGGGGGTCTCGTCGGACTAACACTGAAGCTTTCTTT
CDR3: CASSTWGGSRRTNTEAFF

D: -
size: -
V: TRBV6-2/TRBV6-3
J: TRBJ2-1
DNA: TGTGCCAGCAGTCAGACACACCATGAGCAGTTCTTC
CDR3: CASSQTHHEQFF

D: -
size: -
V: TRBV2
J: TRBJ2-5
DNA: TGTGCCAGCAGTGAAGTCGAGACCCAGTACTTC
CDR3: CASSEVETQYF

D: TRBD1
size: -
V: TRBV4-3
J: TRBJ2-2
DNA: TGCGCCAGCAGCCAAGAAAGGGGGCTGCGGACCGGGGAGCTGTTTTTT
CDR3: CASSQERGLRTGELFF

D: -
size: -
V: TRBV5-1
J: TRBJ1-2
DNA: TGCGCCAGCAGCTTGGAGGCACAGGGATTTTCTGGCTACACCTTC
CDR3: CASSLEAQGFSGYTF

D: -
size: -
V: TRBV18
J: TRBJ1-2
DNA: TGTGCCAGCTCACTAGCATTTGTTCTTGCAACCCCCAACTATGGCTACACCTTC
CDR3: CASSLAFVLATPNYGYTF

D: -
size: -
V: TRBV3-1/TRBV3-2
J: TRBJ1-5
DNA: TGTGCCAGCAGCCAAAGAGCGGGCGCGGGGAATCAGCCCCAGCATTTT
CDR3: CASSQRAGAGNQPQHF

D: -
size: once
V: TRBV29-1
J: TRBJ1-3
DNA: TGCAGCGTTGAATACCTCTCTGGAAACACCATATATTTT
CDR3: CSVEYLSGNTIYF

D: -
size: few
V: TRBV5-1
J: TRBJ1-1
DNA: TGCGCCAGCAGCTTGGAAGGGACTAGAGAGAACACTGAAGCTTTCTTT
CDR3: CASSLEGTRENTEAFF

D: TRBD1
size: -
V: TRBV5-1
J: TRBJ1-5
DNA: TGCGCCAGCAGCTTGGGGGACAGGAATCAGCCCCAGCATTTT
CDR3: CASSLGDRNQPQHF

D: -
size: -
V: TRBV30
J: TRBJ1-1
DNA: TGTGCCTGGGGCGGTAACACTGAAGCTTTCTTT
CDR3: CAWGGNTEAFF

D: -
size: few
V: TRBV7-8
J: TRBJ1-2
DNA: TGTGCCAGCAGCTTAGACGGGAGGGATGCCTATGGCTACACCTTC
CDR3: CASSLDGRDAYGYTF